A selection of T cell receptor beta chains follows, all from one sample in a study of post-analysis software for immune sequencing data. TCRdb re-called the PCR reads through MiXCR, storing one row per CDR3 protein. This repertoire shows roughly 540,000 distinct CDR3 sequences, less than 40% found once; its top ten account for less than 6%. Material: blood. These receptors were taken from a girl between 2 and 17 years old with multiple sclerosis. CDR3s include the opening cysteine and the closing phenylalanine or tryptophan. A D gene is named only where the DNA matches it firmly. Some rows have no size entry. The others give once, few or many, or a class for an expanded clone.

D,V,size,J,DNA,CDR3
TRBD2,TRBV10-3,.,TRBJ2-3,TGTGCCATCAGTGAGTCGGTAGCGGGGGGGCGAGGCACAGATACGCAGTATTTT,CAISESVAGGRGTDTQYF
.,TRBV10-3,.,TRBJ2-7,TGTGCCATCAGTGCGAGGACAGAGGGCTACGAGCAGTACTTC,CAISARTEGYEQYF
TRBD2,TRBV7-3,few,TRBJ2-3,TGTGCCAGCAGCTTATATCCTAGCGGGGGAGGTGTGCAGTATTTT,CASSLYPSGGGVQYF
.,TRBV14,.,TRBJ1-6,TGTGCCAGCAGCCAAGTTAAAGGCGCTTCACCCCTCCACTTT,CASSQVKGASPLHF
.,TRBV2,few,TRBJ2-2,TGTGCCAGCAGTGAATCTTCTCGAGAGCTGTTTTTT,CASSESSRELFF
.,TRBV18,.,TRBJ1-4,TGTGCCAGCTCACAGGGGTATACTGAAAAACTGTTTTTT,CASSQGYTEKLFF
.,TRBV4-1,.,TRBJ2-5,TGCGCCAGCAGCCAACGGGACTCGGGGGAGACCCAGTACTTC,CASSQRDSGETQYF
TRBD1,TRBV2,.,TRBJ2-5,TGTGCCAGCAGCGAGACAGGGGTCCAAGAGACCCAGTACTTC,CASSETGVQETQYF
.,TRBV20-1,.,TRBJ2-5,TGCAGTGCTACCAAAGAGATCCAAGAGACCCAGTACTTC,CSATKEIQETQYF
TRBD1,TRBV6-2/TRBV6-3,few,TRBJ2-7,TGTGCCAGCAGTTACGGGGCCAGGGGGCGATTTTCAACCTACGAGCAGTACTTC,CASSYGARGRFSTYEQYF
.,TRBV6-5,.,TRBJ1-3,TGTGCCAGCCGTCGTTCAGACCCTGGAAACACCATATATTTT,CASRRSDPGNTIYF
.,TRBV16,.,TRBJ1-2,TGTGCCAGCAGCCAACAGGGAGATGGCTACACCTTC,CASSQQGDGYTF
.,TRBV5-1,.,TRBJ2-7,TGCGCCAGCAGCCCTATGAGTAGCTACAATGAGCAGTACTTC,CASSPMSSYNEQYF
.,TRBV7-3,few,TRBJ2-6,TGTGCCAGCAGCTTATTACTTGGGGACCCCGGACAAGGGGCCAACGTCCTGACTTTC,CASSLLLGDPGQGANVLTF
.,TRBV12-3/TRBV12-4,.,TRBJ1-6,TGTGCCAGCAGTTTCCGGCAGGCAGGATCACCCCTCCACTTT,CASSFRQAGSPLHF
.,TRBV11-2,.,TRBJ1-4,TGTGCCAGCAGCTCCAGTTGGACTAATGAAAAACTGTTTTTT,CASSSSWTNEKLFF
TRBD2,TRBV27,.,TRBJ2-1,TGTGCCAGCAGTTTCCGCGGACTAGCGGTGGACAATGAGCAGTTCTTC,CASSFRGLAVDNEQFF
.,TRBV6-6,.,TRBJ1-6,TGTGCCAGCAGGGACAGTTCTTCAGGTTCACCCCTCCACTTT,CASRDSSSGSPLHF
.,TRBV10-3,many,TRBJ2-3,TGTGCCATCAGTGACCCAGGTCAGCGGCCAACAGATACGCAGTATTTT,CAISDPGQRPTDTQYF
.,TRBV20-1,few,TRBJ2-3,TGCAGTGCTATACTGAGGGCTTCCCTCACAGATACGCAGTATTTT,CSAILRASLTDTQYF
.,TRBV5-1,few,TRBJ1-1,TGCGCCAGCAGCCTCGGCATGAGAGCTTTCTTT,CASSLGMRAFF
TRBD2,TRBV6-5,.,TRBJ2-4,TGTGCCAGCAGGCTCCTAGCGGGGGCCTACAATGAGCAGTACTTC,CASRLLAGAYNEQYF
TRBD2,TRBV7-3,many,TRBJ2-4,TGTGCCAGCACCCTAGGGGCTAGCGGGGGACAGAACATTCAGTACTTC,CASTLGASGGQNIQYF
.,TRBV6-5,.,TRBJ2-5,TGTGCCAGCACCACGGGGCTCTCCCGAGGAGAGACCCAGTACTTC,CASTTGLSRGETQYF
.,TRBV20-1,many,TRBJ1-2,TGCAGTGCTCACGACAGCCCGTCGGGGGGCTACACCTTC,CSAHDSPSGGYTF
.,TRBV7-9,few,TRBJ1-2,TGTGCCAGCAGCTTAGTAGGCCCACCGCGGACTAACTATGGCTACACCTTC,CASSLVGPPRTNYGYTF
TRBD2,TRBV5-6,.,TRBJ2-1,TGTGCCAGCAGCATCCCTCCCGGGGGGAGCTCCTACAATGAGCAGTTCTTC,CASSIPPGGSSYNEQFF
TRBD2,TRBV5-1,.,TRBJ2-1,TGCGCCAGCAGCTTGGTGGGCGGGGGGTCCTACAATGAGCAGTTCTTC,CASSLVGGGSYNEQFF
.,TRBV7-3,few,TRBJ2-5,TGTGCCAGCAGCTTAGGGGCAGGGACAGAGACCCAGTACTTC,CASSLGAGTETQYF
TRBD1,TRBV11-2,few,TRBJ2-1,TGTGCCAGCAGCTGGAGGACAGGGAGCTCCTACAATGAGCAGTTCTTC,CASSWRTGSSYNEQFF
TRBD2,TRBV4-2,.,TRBJ2-3,TGTGCCAGCAGCCAAGAGACTAGCGGGGCCTACAGCACAGATACGCAGTATTTT,CASSQETSGAYSTDTQYF